The 2 T cell receptor beta chains listed next were all sequenced from one sample in a study of response to subunit inactivated influenza vaccine. From the RT-PCR reads, TCRdb called clonotypes with MiXCR, one entry per CDR3 protein. The table records more than 600,000 distinct CDR3 sequences, approximately 17% of them present only once. The sequencing used PBMCs from blood, collected about 5 days after vaccination. The source is a man aged 50 or older who received an inactivated influenza vaccine.

This chain joins TRBV7-2 and TRBJ2-3, with no clear D. CDR1 SGHTA and CDR2 FQGNSA come from the germline V gene. The CDR3 has 13 amino acids. V shed 1 base and J shed 4 bases, with 6 bases lying between them. CDR3 nucleotides: TGTGCCAGCAGCTTAGTTCCCCCAGATACGCAGTATTTT. Its translation: CASSLVPPDTQYF. Full variable domain (outside the CDR3, taken from reference TRBV7-2 and TRBJ2-3): GAGVSQSPSNKVTEKGKDVELRCDPISGHTALYWYRQSLGQGLEFLIYFQGNSAPDKSGLPSDRFSAERTGGSVSTLTIQRTQQEDSAVYLCASSLVPPDTQYFGPGTRLTVL.

The J gene is TRBJ2-2, the V gene TRBV6-1, with 11 bases lining up with TRBD1. Germline V lookup: CDR1 MNHNS, CDR2 SASEGT. After removal of 6 bases from V and 6 bases from J, the junction contained 6 bases not matched to a gene. The length of the CDR3 is 15 residues. CDR3 region: CASSRDRGIAGELFF. Here the CDR3 DNA reads TGTGCCAGCAGCCGGGACAGGGGGATCGCCGGGGAGCTGTTTTTT.